The 15 T cell receptor beta chains reported below all come from one sample, sequenced in a study of human T cells and chemical hapten exposure. Time point specified: patch test 1, 2 weeks after DPC sensitization. Treatment in this sample: therapeutic diphenylcyclopropenone sensitization with weekly scalp DPC. Via MiXCR, TCRdb re-called the RACE reads, giving one row per CDR3 protein. Of approximately 100,000 distinct CDR3 sequences detected, about 10% appear once; the ten largest clones hold roughly 3.5%. The source was whole blood, collected in connection with sensitization to the hapten diphenylcyclopropenone (DPC). The receptor source for this set is a middle-aged woman with alopecia areata. Some clones in this sample may be carry-over from other donors' samples.

The CDR3 loop reads CASSLVGTGNTIYF. The CDR3 DNA is TGTGCCAGCAGCTTAGTAGGGACTGGAAACACCATATATTTT. This rearrangement joins TRBV7-2 to TRBJ1-3; unclear D gene. Germline CDR1 reads SGHTA; CDR2 reads FQGNSA. This CDR3 is built from 14 residues. Deletions cut 1 base from V and 2 bases from J, with 6 bases between.

A few counts support this clonotype. V is TRBV20-1 and J is TRBJ2-1; D may correspond to TRBD1 or TRBD2 (5 bases each). V was pared by 5 bases and J by 0 bases, with 14 bases between. Germline V gives CDR1 DFQATT, CDR2 SNEGSKA (reference sequence). This CDR3 spans 15 amino acids. CDR3 bases: TGCAGTGCTTTAAGGGACCCAAGCTCCTACAATGAGCAGTTCTTC. Protein: CSALRDPSSYNEQFF.

A single count supports this clonotype. This may arise from a read error, as a much more abundant clone is one base away. Without the conserved terminal phenylalanine or tryptophan, this CDR3 likely stems from a read error. V gene TRBV28 combines with J gene TRBJ1-1, with D tentatively TRBD1 (5 bases). Germline V gene data show CDR1 as MDHEN and CDR2 as SYDVKM. The ends were cut back, 6 bases at V and 1 base at J, with 12 bases in the middle. This CDR3 is built from 14 residues. Written as DNA, the CDR3 is TGTGCCAGCAGCGCCACTACAGGGAACACTGAAGCTTTCATT. This translates into CASSATTGNTEAFI.

This clonotype was counted ten times or more. This chain connects TRBV28 to TRBJ1-3; a weak D match, TRBD1 (6 bases). Looked up from germline, CDR1 is MDHEN and CDR2 is SYDVKM. The ends were cut back, 5 bases at V and 0 bases at J, with 11 bases in the middle. CDR3 length: 15 residues. Here the CDR3 reads CASSVGGPSGNTIYF. The DNA of the CDR3 is TGTGCCAGCAGTGTTGGGGGCCCCTCTGGAAACACCATATATTTT. Variable domain in full (rest from reference TRBV28 and TRBJ1-3): DVKVTQSSRYLVKRTGEKVFLECVQDMDHENMFWYRQDPGLGLRLIYFSYDVKMKEKGDIPEGYSVSREKKERFSLILESASTNQTSMYLCASSVGGPSGNTIYFGEGSWLTVV.

The chain recombines TRBV7-2 with TRBJ2-5, with TRBD1 as a possible D gene (6 bases). CDR3 length: 11 residues. Germline CDR1 is SGHTA and CDR2 is FQGNSA. V lost 8 bases and J 4 bases, leaving 8 bases between the germline ends. The CDR3 sequence: CASGGAETQYF. In DNA form, the CDR3 reads TGTGCCAGCGGGGGCGCAGAGACCCAGTACTTC.

This clonotype was seen a handful of times. V usage is TRBV5-1 and J usage is TRBJ2-1; 15 bases line up with TRBD2. V shed 4 bases, J shed 8 bases, and the junction held 7 bases outside the gene matches. The CDR3 is 16 amino acids. The germline V gene encodes CDR1 SGHRS and CDR2 YFSETQ. As DNA, the CDR3 is TGCGCCAGCAGCCCCCGGACTAGCGGGGGGGCCGATGAGCAGTTCTTC. As protein: CASSPRTSGGADEQFF.

This clonotype was seen many times. V usage is TRBV6-1 and J usage is TRBJ1-5, with D unclear. The CDR3 runs 14 residues. The germline V gene encodes CDR1 MNHNS and CDR2 SASEGT. The V end was cut by 2 bases, the J end by 4 bases, with 9 bases between. CDR3 sequence (DNA): TGTGCCAGCAGTGAAATGGGCCCGAATCAGCCCCAGCATTTT. Protein sequence: CASSEMGPNQPQHF.

Details on this clonotype: A much larger clone lies a single base off, so this may be a read error. This chain uses TRBV20-1 with TRBJ1-1; 7 positions match TRBD1. The V segment lost 5 bases and the J segment 4 bases; nucleotides outside the gene matches: 13. This CDR3 region has 15 residues. The germline V gene encodes CDR1 DFQATT and CDR2 SNEGSKA (reference sequence). CDR3 in amino acids: CSAGVDDRVGTEAFF. The CDR3 coding sequence is TGCAGTGCTGGAGTCGATGACAGGGTGGGCACTGAAGCTTTCTTT.

This clonotype came up many times. This chain uses TRBV29-1 with TRBJ2-7; 7 bases fit TRBD1. V shed 3 bases, J shed 2 bases, and the junction held 4 bases outside the gene matches. Germline-derived CDR1 and CDR2 are SQVTM and ANQGSEA. The CDR3 consists of 13 residues. The CDR3 loop is CSVDGDSPYEQYF. The CDR3 nucleotides read TGCAGCGTTGACGGGGACAGCCCCTACGAGCAGTACTTC.

This clonotype turned up a few times. The rearrangement joins TRBV5-1 to TRBJ2-2, with 7 positions matching TRBD1. There are 16 residues in the CDR3. Trimming took 1 base from V and 0 from J; bases not matched to a gene: 3. The germline CDR1 and CDR2 sequences are SGHRS and YFSETQ. CDR3 nucleotide sequence: TGCGCCAGCAGCTTGAGTGGGACAGCGAACACCGGGGAGCTGTTTTTT. Amino acid sequence: CASSLSGTANTGELFF.

This clonotype was observed many times. The chain combines TRBV7-6 with TRBJ1-6; TRBD1 is a possible D gene (5 bases). V lost 5 bases to trimming and J lost 3 bases, with 17 bases between them. The CDR3 has 17 amino acids. Germline V gene lookup returns CDR1 SGHVS and CDR2 FNYEAQ. The CDR3 reads CASSPTAGVGYNSPLHF. The CDR3 DNA is TGTGCCAGCAGCCCAACCGCGGGGGTGGGCTATAATTCACCCCTCCACTTT.

The rearrangement links TRBV11-3 to TRBJ2-1; TRBD1 might be the D (5 bases). V was pared by 0 bases and J by 3 bases, with 15 bases between. The CDR3 loop spans 17 amino acids. Germline V CDR1 and CDR2: SGHNT, YENEEA. The CDR3 DNA is TGTGCCAGCAGCTTAGAGGGGCCGGCAGGGTACTACAATGAGCAGTTCTTC. It translates to CASSLEGPAGYYNEQFF.

This clonotype was seen at least ten times. The V call is TRBV11-2, the J call TRBJ2-7, with D tentatively TRBD1 (6 bases). With 4 bases removed from V and 2 bases from J, the gap between germline ends came to 18 bases. CDR1 is SGHAT, CDR2 FQNNGV, per germline. CDR3 length: 16 amino acids. The CDR3 DNA follows: TGTGCCAGCAGCTCTTCCTTGGGGGCGAGTACCTACGAGCAGTACTTC. Encoded protein: CASSSSLGASTYEQYF.

This clonotype was picked up many times. The rearrangement links TRBV28 to TRBJ1-1; D is ambiguous. The CDR3 is 12 residues long. Germline V gene sequence: CDR1 MDHEN, CDR2 SYDVKM. V shed 6 bases and J shed 0 bases, with 5 bases lying between them. The CDR3 loop reads CASRVLNTEAFF. CDR3 DNA: TGTGCCAGCAGGGTCTTGAACACTGAAGCTTTCTTT. The entire variable domain, with the rest obtained from reference TRBV28 and TRBJ1-1, is as follows: DVKVTQSSRYLVKRTGEKVFLECVQDMDHENMFWYRQDPGLGLRLIYFSYDVKMKEKGDIPEGYSVSREKKERFSLILESASTNQTSMYLCASRVLNTEAFFGQGTRLTVV.

This clonotype was seen repeatedly, ten times or more. This chain joins TRBV20-1 and TRBJ2-7; 8 nucleotides align to TRBD2. J was trimmed by 2 bases and V by 0 bases; bases with no gene match: 6. CDR3 size: 15 residues. The germline gives CDR1 DFQATT, CDR2 SNEGSKA (reference sequence). DNA of the CDR3: TGCAGTGCTAGAGACCCTAGCGGGCCCCCCTACGAGCAGTACTTC. This gives the protein CSARDPSGPPYEQYF.